Listed here are 21 T cell receptor beta chains from one sample, sequenced in a study of T cell changes during pregnancy in multiple sclerosis. Method: immunoSEQ multiplex PCR; TCRdb's copy keeps in-frame clones and lacks some. Among 100,000 or so clones, 91% were seen once, and the ten largest hold about 3%. Sample: peripheral blood, taken after pregnancy. Receptors were obtained from a female donor with multiple sclerosis, enrolled in a pregnancy study.

V gene TRBV6-6 combines with J gene TRBJ2-5; D is perhaps TRBD2 (6 bases). Germline CDR1 MNHNY, CDR2 SVGAGI (reference sequence). The V end was cut by 1 base, the J end by 5 bases, with 8 bases between. This CDR3 has 13 amino acids. Here the CDR3 DNA reads TGTGCCAGCAGTTACTGGGAGGAGGAGACCCAGTACTTC. Protein: CASSYWEEETQYF.

This clone has a single count. The genes are TRBV7-9 and TRBJ2-6; D possibly corresponds to TRBD2 (5 bases). Looked up from germline, CDR1 is SEHNR and CDR2 is FQNEAQ (reference sequence). V lost 6 bases, J lost 0 bases, and 18 bases lay in between. CDR3 length: 18 residues. CDR3 nucleotides: TGTGCCAGCAGGTCGTTTGCGGGCCGGAGCTCTGGGGCCAACGTCCTGACTTTC. Amino acid sequence: CASRSFAGRSSGANVLTF.

V is TRBV7-2 and J is TRBJ1-5; weak D call: TRBD1 (5 bases). The V and J ends lost 2 bases and 9 bases respectively, with 14 bases between them. The CDR3 runs 14 residues. Germline loops: CDR1 SGHTA, CDR2 FQGNSA. The CDR3 here is CASSLKQGQWPQHF. For the CDR3, the DNA is TGTGCCAGCAGCTTAAAGCAGGGTCAATGGCCCCAGCATTTT.

This chain connects TRBV18 to TRBJ2-1, with D perhaps matching TRBD2 (7 bases). Germline V lookup: CDR1 KGHSH, CDR2 LQKENI. The CDR3 sequence is 15 residues long. Trimming pared 5 bases from V and 8 bases from J, leaving 19 bases between. CDR3: CASSRGGLGMDEQFF. DNA of the CDR3: TGTGCCAGCTCAAGGGGGGGTCTAGGAATGGATGAGCAGTTCTTC.

This chain links TRBV5-1 with TRBJ2-1; TRBD2 matches 8 bases. The CDR3 has 17 residues. The germline gives CDR1 SGHRS, CDR2 YFSETQ. Trimming removed 0 bases from V and 1 base from J; junction bases left unmatched: 6. CDR3 in DNA: TGCGCCAGCAGCTTGGACGGCGGGGGGTTGTCCTACAATGAGCAGTTCTTC. The encoded protein is CASSLDGGGLSYNEQFF.

V gene TRBV6-4 combines with J gene TRBJ2-2, with D unresolved. Germline V gives CDR1 MRHNA, CDR2 SNTAGT. CDR3 length equals 16 residues. V lost 0 bases, J lost 0 bases, and 8 bases lay in between. For the CDR3, the DNA is TGTGCCAGCAGTGACTCAGCTAGTTCGAACACCGGGGAGCTGTTTTTT. This sequence encodes CASSDSASSNTGELFF.

The CDR3: CASSFAGTAMDYTF. The CDR3 nucleotides read TGCGCCAGCAGCTTCGCCGGGACAGCTATGGACTACACCTTC. This rearrangement joins TRBV5-1 to TRBJ1-2; 7 bases match TRBD1. CDR3 length equals 14 residues. Germline CDR1 is SGHRS and CDR2 is YFSETQ. V gave up 2 bases and J gave up 10 bases; unmatched junction bases: 11.

The genes are TRBV2 and TRBJ1-2; tentatively, D is TRBD1 (5 bases). There are 12 residues in the CDR3. Germline V gene data show CDR1 as SNHLY and CDR2 as FYNNEI. The ends were cut back, 7 bases at V and 7 bases at J, with 13 bases in the middle. The CDR3 coding sequence is TGTGCCAGCATACGCAGGGAGGGTGGCTACACCTTC. This sequence encodes CASIRREGGYTF.

As for this clone: At one end, the junction sequence differs from germline, possibly due to a read error. The V call is TRBV4-1, the J call TRBJ2-6, with a tentative D call TRBD1 (5 bases). This CDR3 comprises 16 residues. The V gene's germline CDR1 is MGHRA and CDR2 YSYEKL. The CDR3 is CASRQGQGSGANVLTF. The DNA for the CDR3 is TGCGCCAGCAGACAAGGCCAGGGTTCTGGGGCCAACGTCCTGACTTTC.

The chain joins TRBV10-3 to TRBJ2-1, with TRBD2 matching 11 bases. From germline, CDR1 is ENHRY and CDR2 SYGVKD. The length of the CDR3 is 15 residues. V trimming: 4 bases; J trimming: 4 bases; junction bases outside the gene matches: 3. This CDR3 is CAISVVAGGYNEQFF. The CDR3 DNA reads as TGTGCCATCAGTGTTGTAGCGGGGGGGTACAATGAGCAGTTCTTC.

The V gene is TRBV7-9, the J gene TRBJ1-5, with D possibly being TRBD1 (6 bases). The CDR3 totals 17 residues. Germline V gene data show CDR1 as SEHNR and CDR2 as FQNEAQ (reference sequence). Trimming pared 1 base from V and 5 bases from J, leaving 18 bases between. CDR3 amino acids: CASSLVGAPLVDQPQHF. Written as DNA, the CDR3 is TGTGCCAGCAGCTTAGTGGGGGCACCTTTAGTCGATCAGCCCCAGCATTTT.

The chain couples TRBV2 to TRBJ2-5, with D possibly being TRBD2 (6 bases). Looked up from germline, CDR1 is SNHLY and CDR2 is FYNNEI. V lost 9 bases and J 4 bases, leaving 12 bases between the germline ends. This CDR3 contains 12 residues. The CDR3 here is CASGRRRETQYF. DNA for the CDR3: TGTGCCAGTGGGAGGCGAAGAGAGACCCAGTACTTC.

The rearrangement links TRBV5-1 to TRBJ1-5; D remains ambiguous. V dropped 0 bases and J dropped 11 bases, with 12 bases sitting between them. In germline, CDR1 is SGHRS, CDR2 YFSETQ. This CDR3 has 13 amino acids. This chain's CDR3 is CASSLEPERAQHF. The CDR3 DNA reads TGCGCCAGCAGCTTGGAACCCGAACGAGCCCAGCATTTT.

The chain couples TRBV30 to TRBJ2-7, with D perhaps TRBD1 (6 bases). Germline V gene sequence: CDR1 GTSNPN, CDR2 SVGIG (reference sequence). Trimming pared 4 bases from V and 2 bases from J, leaving 12 bases between. The CDR3 covers 13 residues. CDR3 amino acids: CAWNGQPPYEQYF. CDR3 in DNA: TGTGCCTGGAATGGACAGCCACCCTACGAGCAGTACTTC.

The chain employs TRBV7-6 and TRBJ1-5; TRBD1 matches 9 bases. CDR3 size: 17 residues. Germline V lookup: CDR1 SGHVS, CDR2 FNYEAQ. Germline trimming cut 0 bases from V and 3 bases from J; bases unmatched to any gene: 6. CDR3 amino acids: CASSLATGQGFNQPQHF. CDR3 nucleotides: TGTGCCAGCAGCTTAGCTACGGGACAGGGATTCAATCAGCCCCAGCATTTT.

The chain recombines TRBV2 with TRBJ2-3; possibly TRBD2 for D (5 bases). V dropped 8 bases and J dropped 6 bases, with 18 bases sitting between them. CDR1 is SNHLY and CDR2 is FYNNEI in the germline V gene. The CDR3 runs to 14 residues. The CDR3 loop reads CASGSLGVADTQYF. The CDR3 region has the DNA TGTGCCAGCGGGTCTTTAGGAGTAGCGGATACGCAGTATTTT.

The chain is built from TRBV7-9 and TRBJ2-1; perhaps TRBD1 as D (6 bases). This CDR3 is 15 amino acids long. Germline assignment: CDR1 SEHNR and CDR2 FQNEAQ (reference sequence). Trimming cost V 10 bases and J 2 bases, with 18 bases left between them. The DNA for the CDR3 is TGTGCCACCCGTCCCGGACAGTGGGCCTACAATGAGCAGTTCTTC. Translated, it gives CATRPGQWAYNEQFF.

The V gene is TRBV18, the J gene TRBJ1-1, with 8 positions matching TRBD1. V was pared by 4 bases and J by 3 bases, with 4 bases of the junction left unmatched. In germline, CDR1 is KGHSH, CDR2 LQKENI. The CDR3 contains 14 residues. CDR3 nucleotides: TGTGCCAGCTCACGATCGACAGGGGACACTGAAGCTTTCTTT. As protein: CASSRSTGDTEAFF.

The V gene is TRBV9, the J gene TRBJ2-7, with 7 bases matching TRBD2. With V trimmed by 0 bases and J by 6 bases, 12 bases remained unmatched. Germline assignment: CDR1 SGDLS and CDR2 YYNGEE. The CDR3 is 16 amino acids. The CDR3 spells CASSVEVGGSYGEQYF. The CDR3 DNA follows: TGTGCCAGCAGCGTAGAAGTGGGAGGGTCGTACGGCGAGCAGTACTTC. The variable domain in full, completed from reference TRBV9 and TRBJ2-7, reads DSGVTQTPKHLITATGQRVTLRCSPRSGDLSVYWYQQSLDQGLQFLIQYYNGEERAKGNILERFSAQQFPDLHSELNLSSLELGDSALYFCASSVEVGGSYGEQYFGPGTRLTVT.

This chain connects TRBV5-4 to TRBJ2-6; TRBD2 matches 10 bases. The length of the CDR3 is 18 residues. Germline trimming cut 4 bases from V and 0 bases from J; bases unmatched to any gene: 7. CDR1 and CDR2 (germline): SGHNT, YYREEE (reference sequence). The CDR3 here is CASSLRLAGYSGANVLTF. The CDR3 bases are TGTGCCAGCAGCCTCCGACTAGCGGGTTACTCTGGGGCCAACGTCCTGACTTTC.

V gene TRBV5-1 combines with J gene TRBJ1-2, with a weak D call TRBD1 (5 bases). The CDR3 totals 14 residues. Germline lookup yields CDR1 SGHRS and CDR2 YFSETQ. Trimming pared 0 bases from V and 3 bases from J, leaving 9 bases between. CDR3 nucleotide sequence: TGCGCCAGCAGCTTGGAGGGGTCAGACTATGGCTACACCTTC. Its translation is CASSLEGSDYGYTF. The full variable domain, rest sourced from reference TRBV5-1 and TRBJ1-2, is KAGVTQTPRYLIKTRGQQVTLSCSPISGHRSVSWYQQTPGQGLQFLFEYFSETQRNKGNFPGRFSGRQFSNSRSEMNVSTLELGDSALYLCASSLEGSDYGYTFGSGTRLTVV.